A single T cell receptor (beta chain) is shown here with its context. In the original analysis: Reference gene primers were amplified, and this amplification served to estimate nucleated cell counts. Libraries were prepared by immunoSEQ multiplex PCR; TCRdb keeps only in-frame clonotypes and omits some of them. V and J calls and clone size are copied from that table; D and trimming were computed from the DNA. The profile covers about 58,000 clones, with around nine tenths appearing a single time and over 20% taken by the ten largest. Trimming cost V 4 bases and J 3 bases; bases outside gene matches: 4. This CDR3 comprises 16 residues. CDR1 SGHRS and CDR2 YFSETQ come from the germline V gene. The data originate from a study of blood T cell repertoires in COVID-19. As for the study in general: The study drew acute and convalescent COVID-19 samples from the United States, Italy and Spain. The cDNA or gDNA used as material had been derived from T cells, B-cell-depleted T cells, or PBMCs.

Sequences were obtained from peripheral blood. The V call is TRBV5-1, the J call TRBJ2-3; 14 bases align to TRBD2. The sequence came from a woman aged 50 to 60 with active or convalescent COVID-19. The CDR3: CASSGTSGSGTDTQYF. The CDR3 nucleotides are TGCGCCAGCAGCGGGACTAGCGGGAGCGGTACAGATACGCAGTATTTT.